A single T cell receptor (beta chain) is shown here with its context. The target antigen is unknown. This specimen belongs to a study of cytomegalovirus exposure and HLA in healthy donors. The CDR3 totals 15 residues. Germline values: CDR1 SEHNR, CDR2 FQNEAQ (reference sequence). J was trimmed by 3 bases and V by 5 bases; bases with no gene match: 9. Primers: 60 Vbeta forward and 13 Jbeta reverse. Using immunoSEQ multiplex PCR, the repertoire was profiled, and TCRdb retains in-frame clones only, with some absent. This sample carries some 150,000 clones, about 75% of them seen once, and the ten largest clones take 0.5% to 0.85%. Whole-study results and caveats: Another analysis was done later, and it associated roughly 15,000 TCR beta sequences with HLA alleles at 0.05 false discovery rate.

The sample comprised PBMCs. The TCR sequence derives from a male donor in good health and CMV-seronegative. This chain links TRBV7-9 with TRBJ1-1; 7 bases fit TRBD1. The CDR3 bases are TGTGCCAGCAGCACCACTACAGGGGTAGACACTGAAGCTTTCTTT. Residues: CASSTTTGVDTEAFF.